Below, 21 T cell receptor beta chains from the same sample are listed, as sequenced in a study of blood T cell repertoires in COVID-19. Libraries were prepared by immunoSEQ multiplex PCR; TCRdb keeps only in-frame clonotypes and omits some of them. The data hold 100,000 or so clones, with approximately 81% observed a single time. The sequencing input was peripheral blood. All receptors derive from a woman in her seventies with active or convalescent COVID-19.

DNA for the CDR3: TGTGCCAGCATAGGACAGCTTAATAGCAATCAGCCCCAGCATTTT. As protein: CASIGQLNSNQPQHF. The chain carries TRBV28 and TRBJ1-5; maybe TRBD1 (6 bases). Germline values: CDR1 MDHEN, CDR2 SYDVKM. With 7 bases removed from V and 0 bases from J, the gap between germline ends came to 13 bases. The CDR3 totals 15 residues.

The chain joins TRBV24-1 to TRBJ1-2; 11 nucleotides agree with TRBD1. The V segment lost 0 bases and the J segment 6 bases; nucleotides outside the gene matches: 5. The CDR3 is 16 amino acids. Per the germline V gene, CDR1 is KGHDR and CDR2 is SFDVKD. The CDR3 DNA reads TGTGCCACCAGTGATTTGCCGGGACAGGGGGTTAATGGCTACACCTTC. It specifies CATSDLPGQGVNGYTF.

The chain has TRBV7-2 and TRBJ1-1, with D unclear. This CDR3 is 12 amino acids long. The germline V gene encodes CDR1 SGHTA and CDR2 FQGNSA. The ends were cut back, 5 bases at V and 10 bases at J, with 14 bases in the middle. The CDR3 protein is CASSPAASGAFF. CDR3 coding DNA: TGTGCCAGCAGCCCAGCGGCCTCTGGAGCTTTCTTT.

The chain links TRBV11-2 to TRBJ2-3, with TRBD2 matching over 15 bases. The V and J ends lost 5 bases and 6 bases, in that order; junction bases with no gene match: 6. The CDR3 runs 16 residues. Germline CDR1 reads SGHAT; CDR2 reads FQNNGV. This CDR3 reads CASSGLGTSGRDTQYF. The CDR3 nucleotides read TGTGCCAGCAGCGGACTCGGGACTAGCGGGAGGGATACGCAGTATTTT.

The rearrangement links TRBV6-2 or TRBV6-3 to TRBJ1-3; D is unclear. The germline V and J ends were trimmed by 5 bases and 2 bases, with 13 bases remaining between them. This CDR3 comprises 15 residues. CDR1 is MNHEY, CDR2 SVGEGT, per germline. The CDR3 region is CASSGALSAGNTIYF. The CDR3 bases are TGTGCCAGCAGTGGAGCACTCTCCGCTGGAAACACCATATATTTT.

This CDR3 reads CATSDGSASGQETQYF. The CDR3 DNA sequence: TGTGCCACCAGTGACGGGTCGGCTTCCGGTCAAGAGACCCAGTACTTC. This sequence joins TRBV24-1 and TRBJ2-5; no reliable D call. CDR3 length: 16 amino acids. Trimming removed 4 bases at V and 2 bases at J, with 16 bases between. The V gene's germline CDR1 is KGHDR and CDR2 SFDVKD.

The rearrangement uses TRBV18 and TRBJ2-3; 12 nucleotides match TRBD2. Germline V gene data show CDR1 as KGHSH and CDR2 as LQKENI. J lost 1 base, V lost 2 bases, and 7 bases had no gene match. The CDR3 covers 18 residues. CDR3: CASSPLAPSGRGTDTQYF. DNA for the CDR3: TGTGCCAGCTCACCATTAGCGCCTAGCGGGAGGGGCACAGATACGCAGTATTTT.

V gene TRBV7-2 combines with J gene TRBJ2-1, with TRBD2 matching over 14 bases. V gave up 5 bases and J gave up 6 bases; unmatched junction bases: 6. The CDR3 is made up of 16 amino acids. CDR1 is SGHTA, CDR2 FQGNSA, per germline. CDR3 residues: CASSNSGTSGSNEQFF. The CDR3 nucleotides read TGTGCCAGCAGCAATAGCGGGACTAGCGGGAGCAATGAGCAGTTCTTC.

The chain employs TRBV3-1 (or the pseudogene TRBV3-2) and TRBJ2-5; the match to TRBD2 covers 8 bases. The CDR3 is 15 amino acids. With V trimmed by 4 bases and J by 1 base, 5 bases remained unmatched. Per the germline V gene, CDR1 is LGHDT and CDR2 is YNNKEL (reference sequence). The CDR3 bases are TGTGCCAGCAGCCTGTTAGCGGGGAGCCAAGAGACCCAGTACTTC. This encodes CASSLLAGSQETQYF.

This chain joins TRBV27 and TRBJ2-2, with 12 bases that match TRBD2. V shed 5 bases, J shed 3 bases, and the junction held 10 bases outside the gene matches. This CDR3 comprises 18 residues. From germline, CDR1 is MNHEY and CDR2 SMNVEV (reference sequence). CDR3 sequence: CASSPTTGLAGYTGELFF. CDR3 coding DNA: TGTGCCAGCAGTCCAACCACCGGACTAGCGGGGTACACCGGGGAGCTGTTTTTT.

This clone turned up a few times. The V call is TRBV11-2, the J call TRBJ2-2, with 14 bases that match TRBD2. Per the germline V gene, CDR1 is SGHAT and CDR2 is FQNNGV. The CDR3 is made up of 16 amino acids. V lost 5 bases, J lost 6 bases, and 5 bases stayed unmatched. The CDR3 DNA reads as TGTGCCAGCAGCAAAGGGACTAGCGGGAGAGCCGGGGAGCTGTTTTTT. As protein: CASSKGTSGRAGELFF.

The chain joins TRBV24-1 to TRBJ1-1, with 10 nucleotides matching TRBD1. V lost 7 bases, J lost 3 bases, and 10 bases stayed unmatched. This CDR3 is 16 amino acids long. The germline V gene has CDR1 KGHDR and CDR2 SFDVKD. The CDR3 is CATSDHPDRGDTEAFF. The CDR3 DNA reads as TGTGCCACCAGCGACCATCCGGACAGGGGGGACACTGAAGCTTTCTTT.

This chain connects TRBV7-9 to TRBJ2-3; D unclear. Germline-derived CDR1 and CDR2 are SEHNR and FQNEAQ (reference sequence). The germline V and J ends were trimmed by 5 bases and 0 bases, with 21 bases remaining between them. The CDR3 runs 18 residues. The CDR3 protein is CASSQGSLLQTSTDTQYF. As DNA, the CDR3 is TGTGCCAGCAGCCAAGGCTCCCTCTTGCAGACTAGCACAGATACGCAGTATTTT.

The chain has TRBV5-1 and TRBJ2-3; 7 bases map to TRBD2. Germline CDR1 SGHRS, CDR2 YFSETQ. CDR3 length equals 15 residues. V shed 1 base, J shed 6 bases, and the junction held 8 bases outside the gene matches. The CDR3 DNA is TGCGCCAGCAGCTTGTCGGTAGCGGGTTCGGATACGCAGTATTTT. It codes for CASSLSVAGSDTQYF.

V and J are TRBV27 and TRBJ2-7; 7 bases are shared with TRBD1. V lost 3 bases and J lost 4; bases outside the gene matches: 12. Germline V CDR1 and CDR2: MNHEY, SMNVEV (reference sequence). This CDR3 contains 16 residues. The CDR3 nucleotides are TGTGCCAGCAGTTTGTATTTTCCGTCAGGGGGATACGAGCAGTACTTC. This codes for CASSLYFPSGGYEQYF.

The chain links TRBV28 to TRBJ2-4, with D perhaps matching TRBD1 (5 bases). The CDR3 loop spans 13 amino acids. Germline CDR1 is MDHEN and CDR2 is SYDVKM. V lost 2 bases, J lost 10 bases, and 12 bases lay in between. In DNA, the CDR3 is TGTGCCAGCAGTTTAAGGCAGGGTGGGATTCAGTACTTC. It codes for CASSLRQGGIQYF. The whole variable domain, remainder taken from reference TRBV28 and TRBJ2-4, is DVKVTQSSRYLVKRTGEKVFLECVQDMDHENMFWYRQDPGLGLRLIYFSYDVKMKEKGDIPEGYSVSREKKERFSLILESASTNQTSMYLCASSLRQGGIQYFGAGTRLSVL.

J is TRBJ2-1 and V is TRBV7-9; D possibly corresponds to TRBD2 (6 bases). The CDR3 covers 14 residues. Germline CDR1 reads SEHNR; CDR2 reads FQNEAQ (reference sequence). V lost 4 bases, J lost 10 bases, and 17 bases lay in between. This CDR3 is CASSYDGTAGEQFF. In DNA, the CDR3 is TGTGCCAGCAGCTACGATGGGACTGCCGGGGAGCAGTTCTTC.

The gene calls are TRBV7-2 and TRBJ1-2, with TRBD1 identical over 9 bases. V was pared by 1 base and J by 4 bases, with 10 bases of the junction left unmatched. CDR1 is SGHTA and CDR2 is FQGNSA in the germline V gene. The CDR3 covers 17 residues. The CDR3 region has the DNA TGTGCCAGCAGCTTAGTGGTCGGGACAGGGAAGAGCTATGGCTACACCTTC. Residues: CASSLVVGTGKSYGYTF.

The chain employs TRBV15 and TRBJ2-3, with 7 bases lining up with TRBD1. Germline CDR1 LNHNV, CDR2 YYDKDF (reference sequence). The V gene end was trimmed by 5 bases and the J gene end by 3 bases; junction bases not matched to a gene: 5. This CDR3 spans 14 amino acids. Here the CDR3 reads CATSLNRGTDTQYF. The CDR3 DNA is TGTGCCACCAGCTTGAACAGGGGAACAGATACGCAGTATTTT.

This chain links TRBV18 with TRBJ1-1; D is ambiguous. Germline CDR1 and CDR2: KGHSH and LQKENI. The CDR3 consists of 14 residues. The ends were cut back, 3 bases at V and 1 base at J, with 9 bases in the middle. In DNA, the CDR3 is TGTGCCAGCTCACCGAATAGGAGGAACACTGAAGCTTTCTTT. Translation gives CASSPNRRNTEAFF.

The gene calls are TRBV14 and TRBJ1-6; the D gene is possibly TRBD1 (5 bases). CDR1 and CDR2 from the germline V gene are SGHDN and FVKESK. This CDR3 is 14 amino acids long. Trimming left V 3 bases short and J 6 bases short, with 9 bases between. The CDR3 DNA reads TGTGCCAGCAGCCAGGGGCAGTTTAATTCACCCCTCCACTTT. This translates into CASSQGQFNSPLHF. The variable domain in full, completed from reference TRBV14 and TRBJ1-6, reads EAGVTQFPSHSVIEKGQTVTLRCDPISGHDNLYWYRRVMGKEIKFLLHFVKESKQDESGMPNNRFLAERTGGTYSTLKVQPAELEDSGVYFCASSQGQFNSPLHFGNGTRLTVT.